Following are 13 T cell receptor beta chains from one sample sequenced in a study of blood T cell repertoires in COVID-19. Sequencing was performed with immunoSEQ multiplex PCR; in TCRdb, only in-frame clones are kept and a portion is missing. Of roughly 48,000 clones in the sample, about 86% were seen once. Sequenced sample: peripheral blood. All receptors derive from a human donor in a cohort sampled during active COVID-19.

J is TRBJ2-3 and V is TRBV30; D not resolved. The germline V gene encodes CDR1 GTSNPN and CDR2 SVGIG (reference sequence). Between the trimmed V and J ends, which lost 0 bases and 5 bases, there was a span of 6 bases. CDR3 size: 12 residues. The CDR3 DNA sequence: TGTGCCTGGAGTGTACTAAGAGATACGCAGTATTTT. This translates into CAWSVLRDTQYF.

The rearrangement links TRBV9 to TRBJ2-7, with 15 bases matching TRBD2. V shed 2 bases, J shed 5 bases, and the junction held 2 bases outside the gene matches. CDR3 length equals 15 residues. Germline CDR1 SGDLS, CDR2 YYNGEE. The CDR3 region is CASSVGLAGGDEQYF. The CDR3 DNA is TGTGCCAGCAGCGTGGGACTAGCGGGGGGAGACGAGCAGTACTTC.

This sequence joins TRBV29-1 and TRBJ1-4; TRBD1 is a possible D gene (5 bases). This CDR3 comprises 13 residues. Trimming removed 7 bases from V and 1 base from J, with 10 bases in between. From germline, CDR1 is SQVTM and CDR2 ANQGSEA. The CDR3 reads CSAATETNEKLFF. The CDR3 DNA is TGCAGCGCCGCGACAGAAACTAATGAAAAACTGTTTTTT.

The CDR3 DNA is TGTGCCAGCAGTTTGAACTACCACAATGAGCAGTTCTTC. It yields the protein CASSLNYHNEQFF. V is TRBV27 and J is TRBJ2-1; D ambiguous. CDR3 length equals 13 residues. V was pared by 3 bases and J by 5 bases, with 8 bases between. Germline values: CDR1 MNHEY, CDR2 SMNVEV (reference sequence).

A few counts support this clone. This chain joins TRBV12-5 and TRBJ1-5, with 7 bases fitting TRBD1. In germline, CDR1 is LGHNT, CDR2 FRNRAP. V was pared by 4 bases and J by 12 bases, with 9 bases of the junction left unmatched. The length of the CDR3 is 13 residues. The CDR3 coding sequence is TGTGCTAGTGGTTCCCCCCGGACAGGTGGCCAGCATTTT. Its translation: CASGSPRTGGQHF.

The J gene is TRBJ2-7, the V gene TRBV10-3, with a possible D match to TRBD2 (5 bases). V shed 7 bases and J shed 0 bases, with 13 bases lying between them. CDR3 length: 14 residues. Germline CDR1 is ENHRY and CDR2 is SYGVKD. The CDR3, as DNA: TGTGCCATCATGTCTAGCAGGAGCTCCTACGAGCAGTACTTC. Its protein is CAIMSSRSSYEQYF.

This rearrangement joins TRBV3-1 (or the pseudogene TRBV3-2) to TRBJ2-4; D unclear. Trimming removed 3 bases from V and 1 base from J, with 7 bases in between. This CDR3 is 14 amino acids long. Germline assignment: CDR1 LGHDT and CDR2 YNNKEL (reference sequence). CDR3 sequence reads: CASSHGSAKNIQYF. The CDR3 DNA is TGTGCCAGCAGCCACGGGTCTGCCAAAAACATTCAGTACTTC.

V gene TRBV5-5 combines with J gene TRBJ2-3; 14 bases fit TRBD2. CDR1 SGHKS and CDR2 YYEKEE come from the germline V gene (reference sequence). The CDR3 loop spans 19 amino acids. V lost 4 bases and J lost 2; bases outside the gene matches: 12. CDR3 nucleotide sequence: TGTGCCAGCAGCCCAGTCCCGGGACTAGCGGGGGACGACACAGATACGCAGTATTTT. Translated, it gives CASSPVPGLAGDDTDTQYF.

V usage is TRBV28 and J usage is TRBJ2-1; D gene ambiguous. The ends were cut back, 3 bases at V and 3 bases at J, with 3 bases in the middle. This CDR3 contains 12 residues. Germline loops: CDR1 MDHEN, CDR2 SYDVKM. CDR3 residues: CASSFGYNEQFF. For the CDR3, the DNA is TGTGCCAGCAGTTTCGGCTACAATGAGCAGTTCTTC.

The CDR3 protein is CASSILAGGSNNEQFF. The CDR3 coding sequence is TGTGCCAGTAGTATTCTAGCGGGGGGCTCTAACAATGAGCAGTTCTTC. The rearrangement uses TRBV19 and TRBJ2-1; 11 nucleotides align to TRBD2. The germline V gene has CDR1 LNHDA and CDR2 SQIVND (reference sequence). With V trimmed by 3 bases and J by 5 bases, 6 bases remained unmatched. The CDR3 is 16 amino acids. Complete variable domain (other parts from reference TRBV19 and TRBJ2-1): DGGITQSPKYLFRKEGQNVTLSCEQNLNHDAMYWYRQDPGQGLRLIYYSQIVNDFQKGDIAEGYSVSREKKESFPLTVTSAQKNPTAFYLCASSILAGGSNNEQFFGPGTRLTVL.

The rearrangement uses TRBV5-8 and TRBJ2-3; maybe TRBD1 (6 bases). CDR1 and CDR2 (germline): SGHTS, YDEGEE. V was pared by 5 bases and J by 9 bases, with 7 bases between. The length of the CDR3 is 10 residues. The CDR3 region has the DNA TGTGCCAGCAGTAGGGGGACGCAGTATTTT. Its protein product is CASSRGTQYF.

V is TRBV5-5 and J is TRBJ1-1; TRBD1 matches 7 bases. Trimming cost V 0 bases and J 4 bases; bases outside gene matches: 12. CDR1 is SGHKS and CDR2 is YYEKEE in the germline V gene (reference sequence). This CDR3 contains 17 residues. This chain's CDR3 is CASSLAPGQSTPTEAFF. The CDR3 region has the DNA TGTGCCAGCAGCTTGGCCCCGGGACAGTCGACGCCCACTGAAGCTTTCTTT.

The chain couples TRBV6-6 to TRBJ2-7, with TRBD2 identical over 7 bases. The trim removed 5 bases at V and 0 bases at J, leaving 7 bases unmatched. There are 15 residues in the CDR3. Germline V lookup: CDR1 MNHNY, CDR2 SVGAGI (reference sequence). The CDR3 nucleotides read TGTGCCAGCAGTCCAACCGCGGGGGACTCCTACGAGCAGTACTTC. Its protein product is CASSPTAGDSYEQYF.